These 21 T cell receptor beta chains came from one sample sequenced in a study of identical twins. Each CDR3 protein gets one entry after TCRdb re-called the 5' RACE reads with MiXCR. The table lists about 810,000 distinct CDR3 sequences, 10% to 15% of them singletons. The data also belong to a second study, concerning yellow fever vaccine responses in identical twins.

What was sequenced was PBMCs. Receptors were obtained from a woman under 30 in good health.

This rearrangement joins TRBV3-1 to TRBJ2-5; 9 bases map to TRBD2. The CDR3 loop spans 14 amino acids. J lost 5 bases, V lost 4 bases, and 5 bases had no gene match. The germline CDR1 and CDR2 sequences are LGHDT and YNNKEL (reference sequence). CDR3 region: CASSRRGGRETQYF. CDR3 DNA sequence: TGTGCCAGCAGCCGGCGGGGGGGACGTGAGACCCAGTACTTC.

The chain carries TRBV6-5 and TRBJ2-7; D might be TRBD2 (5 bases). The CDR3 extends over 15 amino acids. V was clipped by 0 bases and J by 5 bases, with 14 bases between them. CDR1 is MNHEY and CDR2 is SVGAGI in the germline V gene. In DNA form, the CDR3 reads TGTGCCAGCAGTTACTCGATAAAGGAGGCGGACGAGCAGTACTTC. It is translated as CASSYSIKEADEQYF.

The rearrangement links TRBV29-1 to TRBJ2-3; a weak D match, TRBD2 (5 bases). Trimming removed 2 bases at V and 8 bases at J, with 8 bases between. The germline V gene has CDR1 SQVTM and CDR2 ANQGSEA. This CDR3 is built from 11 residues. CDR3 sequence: CSVEYSGTQYF. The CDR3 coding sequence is TGCAGCGTTGAATACAGCGGTACGCAGTATTTT.

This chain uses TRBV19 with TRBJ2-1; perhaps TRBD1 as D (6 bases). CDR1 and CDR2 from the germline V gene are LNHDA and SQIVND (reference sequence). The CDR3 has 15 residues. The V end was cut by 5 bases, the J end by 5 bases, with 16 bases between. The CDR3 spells CASSWTANGNNEQFF. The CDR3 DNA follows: TGTGCCAGTAGTTGGACAGCAAACGGAAACAATGAGCAGTTCTTC.

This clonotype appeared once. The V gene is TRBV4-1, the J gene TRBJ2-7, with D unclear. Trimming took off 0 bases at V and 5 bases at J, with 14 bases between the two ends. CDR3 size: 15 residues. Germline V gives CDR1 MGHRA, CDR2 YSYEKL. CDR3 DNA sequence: TGCGCCAGCAGCCAAGACGACCTAGGAAGAAACGAGCAGTACGTC. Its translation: CASSQDDLGRNEQYV.

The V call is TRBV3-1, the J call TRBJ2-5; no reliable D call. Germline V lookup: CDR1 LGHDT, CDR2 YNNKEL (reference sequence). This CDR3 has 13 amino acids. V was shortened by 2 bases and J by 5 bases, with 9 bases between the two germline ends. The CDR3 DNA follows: TGTGCCAGCAGCCAACGGGTCGTGGAGACCCAGTACTTC. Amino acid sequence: CASSQRVVETQYF.

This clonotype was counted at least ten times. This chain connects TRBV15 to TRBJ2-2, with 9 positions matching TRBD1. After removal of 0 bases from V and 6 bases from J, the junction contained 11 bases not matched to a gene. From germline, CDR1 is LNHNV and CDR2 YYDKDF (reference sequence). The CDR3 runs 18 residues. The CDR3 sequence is CATSRDYGGTGSPGELFF. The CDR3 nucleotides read TGTGCCACCAGCAGAGATTACGGTGGGACAGGGAGTCCCGGGGAGCTGTTTTTT.

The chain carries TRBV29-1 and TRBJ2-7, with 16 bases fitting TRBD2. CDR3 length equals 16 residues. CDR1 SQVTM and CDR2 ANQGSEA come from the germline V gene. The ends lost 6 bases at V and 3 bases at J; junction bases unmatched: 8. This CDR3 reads CSVSPGTSGRDYEQYF. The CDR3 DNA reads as TGCAGCGTCTCCCCCGGGACTAGCGGGAGGGACTACGAGCAGTACTTC.

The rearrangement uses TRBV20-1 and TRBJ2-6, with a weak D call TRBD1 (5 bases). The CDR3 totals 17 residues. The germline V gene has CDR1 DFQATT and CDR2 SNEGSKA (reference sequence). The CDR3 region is CCFWGQASPSGANVLTF. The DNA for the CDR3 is TGCTGTTTCTGGGGCCAAGCATCGCCCTCTGGGGCCAACGTCCTGACTTTC.

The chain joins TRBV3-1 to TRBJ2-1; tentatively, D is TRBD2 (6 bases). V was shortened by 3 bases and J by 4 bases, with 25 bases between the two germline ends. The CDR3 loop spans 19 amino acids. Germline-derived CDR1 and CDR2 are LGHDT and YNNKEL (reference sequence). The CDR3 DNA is TGTGCCAGCAGCCACGGGGCGGGGCGCTCCAGACCAACATACAATGAGCAGTTCTTC. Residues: CASSHGAGRSRPTYNEQFF.

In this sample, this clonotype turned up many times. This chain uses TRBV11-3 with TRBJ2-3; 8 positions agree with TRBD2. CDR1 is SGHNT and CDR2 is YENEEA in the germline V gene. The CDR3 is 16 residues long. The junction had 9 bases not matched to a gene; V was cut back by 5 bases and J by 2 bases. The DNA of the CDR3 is TGTGCCAGCAGCCCCAAACTAGCGGAGCCCACAGATACGCAGTATTTT. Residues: CASSPKLAEPTDTQYF. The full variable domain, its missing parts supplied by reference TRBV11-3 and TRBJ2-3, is EAGVVQSPRYKIIEKKQPVAFWCNPISGHNTLYWYLQNLGQGPELLIRYENEEAVDDSQLPKDRFSAERLKGVDSTLKIQPAELGDSAVYLCASSPKLAEPTDTQYFGPGTRLTVL.

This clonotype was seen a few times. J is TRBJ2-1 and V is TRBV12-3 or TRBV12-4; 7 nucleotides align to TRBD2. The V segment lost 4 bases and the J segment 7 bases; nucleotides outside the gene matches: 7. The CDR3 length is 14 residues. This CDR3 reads CASSWWEGLNEQFF. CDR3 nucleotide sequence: TGTGCCAGCAGTTGGTGGGAGGGCCTTAATGAGCAGTTCTTC.

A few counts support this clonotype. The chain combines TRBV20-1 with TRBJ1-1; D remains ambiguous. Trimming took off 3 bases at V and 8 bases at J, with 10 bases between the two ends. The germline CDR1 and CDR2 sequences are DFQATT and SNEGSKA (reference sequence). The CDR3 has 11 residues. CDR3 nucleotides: TGCAGTGCTAGGTCTGGGGTCGAAGCTTTCTTT. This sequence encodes CSARSGVEAFF.

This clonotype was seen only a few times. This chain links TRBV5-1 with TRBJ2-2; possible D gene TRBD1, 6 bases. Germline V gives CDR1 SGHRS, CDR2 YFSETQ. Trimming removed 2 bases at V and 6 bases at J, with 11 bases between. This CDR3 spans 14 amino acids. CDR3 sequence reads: CASSFRGGPGELFF. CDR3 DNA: TGCGCCAGCAGCTTTAGAGGGGGACCCGGGGAGCTGTTTTTT.

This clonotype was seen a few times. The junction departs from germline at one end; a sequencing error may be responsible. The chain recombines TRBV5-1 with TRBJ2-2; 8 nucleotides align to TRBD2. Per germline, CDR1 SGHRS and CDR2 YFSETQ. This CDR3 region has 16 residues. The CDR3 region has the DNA TGCGCCAGCAGCTTACTAGCGGTCGCGAACACCGGGGAGCTGCTTTTT. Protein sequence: CASSLLAVANTGELLF.

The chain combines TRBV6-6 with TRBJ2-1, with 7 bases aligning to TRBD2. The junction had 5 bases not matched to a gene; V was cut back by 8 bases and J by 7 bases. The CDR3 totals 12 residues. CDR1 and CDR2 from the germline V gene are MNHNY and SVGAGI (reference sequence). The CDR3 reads CASAGRGNEQFF. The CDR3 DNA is TGTGCCAGCGCAGGGCGGGGGAATGAGCAGTTCTTC.

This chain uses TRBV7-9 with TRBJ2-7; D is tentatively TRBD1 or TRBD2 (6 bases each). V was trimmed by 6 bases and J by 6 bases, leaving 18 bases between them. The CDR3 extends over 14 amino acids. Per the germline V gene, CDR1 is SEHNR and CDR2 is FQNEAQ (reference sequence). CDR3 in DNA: TGTGCCAGCAGACCGAGTGGGACGGGGGCCGAGCAGTACTTC. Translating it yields CASRPSGTGAEQYF.

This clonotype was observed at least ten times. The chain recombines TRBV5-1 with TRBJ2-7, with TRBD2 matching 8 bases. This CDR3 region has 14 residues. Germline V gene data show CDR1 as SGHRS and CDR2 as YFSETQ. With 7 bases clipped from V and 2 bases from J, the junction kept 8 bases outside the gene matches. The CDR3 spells CASRRSSGPYEQYF. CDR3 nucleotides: TGCGCCAGCCGCCGGTCTAGCGGGCCCTACGAGCAGTACTTC.

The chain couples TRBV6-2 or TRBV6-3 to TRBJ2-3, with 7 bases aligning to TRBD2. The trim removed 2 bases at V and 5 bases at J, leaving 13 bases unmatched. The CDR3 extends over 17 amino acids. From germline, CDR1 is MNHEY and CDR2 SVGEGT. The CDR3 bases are TGTGCCAGCAGTTACCCGACTCGCGGGAGCGATGAAGATACGCAGTATTTT. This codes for CASSYPTRGSDEDTQYF.

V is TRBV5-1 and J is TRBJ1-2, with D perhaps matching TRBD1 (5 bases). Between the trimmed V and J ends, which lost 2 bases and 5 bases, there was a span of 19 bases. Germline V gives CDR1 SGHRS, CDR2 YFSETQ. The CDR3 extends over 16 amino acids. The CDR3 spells CASSLRDGPTIYGYTF. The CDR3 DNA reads TGCGCCAGCAGCTTAAGGGACGGACCGACAATTTATGGCTACACCTTC.

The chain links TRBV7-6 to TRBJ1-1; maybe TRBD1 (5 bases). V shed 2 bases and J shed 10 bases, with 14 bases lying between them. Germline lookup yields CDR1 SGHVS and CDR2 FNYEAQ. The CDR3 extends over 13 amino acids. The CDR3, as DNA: TGTGCCAGCAGCTTAAATGGGCAGGGATCAGCTTTCTTT. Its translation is CASSLNGQGSAFF.